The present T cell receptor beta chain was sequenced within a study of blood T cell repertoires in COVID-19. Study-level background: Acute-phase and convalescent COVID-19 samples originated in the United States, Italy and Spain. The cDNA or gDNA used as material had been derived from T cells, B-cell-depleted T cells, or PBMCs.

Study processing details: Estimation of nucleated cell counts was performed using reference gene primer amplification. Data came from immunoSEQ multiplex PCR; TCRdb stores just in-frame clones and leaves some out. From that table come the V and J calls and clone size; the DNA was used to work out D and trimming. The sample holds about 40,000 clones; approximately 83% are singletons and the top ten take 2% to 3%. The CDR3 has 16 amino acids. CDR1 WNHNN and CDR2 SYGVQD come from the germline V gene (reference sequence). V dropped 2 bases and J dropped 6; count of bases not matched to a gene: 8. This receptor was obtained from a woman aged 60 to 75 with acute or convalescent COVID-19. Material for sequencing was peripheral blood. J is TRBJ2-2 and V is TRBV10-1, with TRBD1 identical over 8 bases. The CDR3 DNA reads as TGCGCCAGCAGTGAGGGACAGGGATCGAGGCCCGGGGAGCTGTTTTTT. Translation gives CASSEGQGSRPGELFF.